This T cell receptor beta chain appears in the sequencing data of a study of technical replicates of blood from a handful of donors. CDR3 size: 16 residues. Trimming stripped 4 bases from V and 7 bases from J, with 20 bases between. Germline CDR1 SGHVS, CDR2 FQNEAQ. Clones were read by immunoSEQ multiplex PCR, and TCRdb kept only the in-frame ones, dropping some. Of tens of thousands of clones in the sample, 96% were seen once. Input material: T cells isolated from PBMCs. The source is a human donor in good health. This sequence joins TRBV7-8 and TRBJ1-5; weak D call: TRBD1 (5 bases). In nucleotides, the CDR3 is TGTGCCAGCAGCTGGGCAGAGGCAGGGATTGGCCAGCCCCAGCATTTT. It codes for CASSWAEAGIGQPQHF.